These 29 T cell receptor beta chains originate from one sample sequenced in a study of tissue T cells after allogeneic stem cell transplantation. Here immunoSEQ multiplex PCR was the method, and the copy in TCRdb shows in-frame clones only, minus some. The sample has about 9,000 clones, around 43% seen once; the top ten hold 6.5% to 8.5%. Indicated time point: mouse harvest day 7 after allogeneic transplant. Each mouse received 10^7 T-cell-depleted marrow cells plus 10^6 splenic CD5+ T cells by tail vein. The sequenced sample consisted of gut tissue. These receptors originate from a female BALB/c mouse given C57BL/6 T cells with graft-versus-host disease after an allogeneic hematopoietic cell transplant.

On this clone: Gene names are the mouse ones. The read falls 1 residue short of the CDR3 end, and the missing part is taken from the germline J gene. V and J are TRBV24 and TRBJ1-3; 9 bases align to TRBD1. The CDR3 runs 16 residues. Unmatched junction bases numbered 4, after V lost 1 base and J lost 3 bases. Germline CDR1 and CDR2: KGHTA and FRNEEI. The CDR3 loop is CASSLSDRGGGNTLYF. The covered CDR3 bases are TGTGCCAGCAGTCTGTCTGACAGGGGGGGTGGAAATACGCTCTAT.

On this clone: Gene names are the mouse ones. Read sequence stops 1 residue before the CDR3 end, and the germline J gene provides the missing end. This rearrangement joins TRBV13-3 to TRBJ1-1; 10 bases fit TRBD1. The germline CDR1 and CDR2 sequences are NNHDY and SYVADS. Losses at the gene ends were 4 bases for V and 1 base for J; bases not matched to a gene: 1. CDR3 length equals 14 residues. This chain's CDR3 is CASSRDRGNTEVFF. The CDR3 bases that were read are TGTGCCAGCAGTCGGGACAGGGGAAACACAGAAGTCTTC.

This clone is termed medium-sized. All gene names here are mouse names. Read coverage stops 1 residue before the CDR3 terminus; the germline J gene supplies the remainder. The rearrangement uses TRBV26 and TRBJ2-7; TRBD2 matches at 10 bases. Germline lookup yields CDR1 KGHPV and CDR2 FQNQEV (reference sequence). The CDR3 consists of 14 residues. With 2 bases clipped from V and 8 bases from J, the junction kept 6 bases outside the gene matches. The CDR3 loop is CASSLTGGDRKQYF. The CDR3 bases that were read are TGTGCCAGCAGTCTGACTGGGGGGGATCGAAAACAGTAC.

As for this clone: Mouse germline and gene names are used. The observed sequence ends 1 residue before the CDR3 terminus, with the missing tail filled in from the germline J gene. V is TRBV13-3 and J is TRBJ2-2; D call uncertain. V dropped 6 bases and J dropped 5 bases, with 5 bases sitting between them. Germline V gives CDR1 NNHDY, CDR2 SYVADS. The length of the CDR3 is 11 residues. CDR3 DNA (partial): TGTGCCAGCACACAAACCGGGCAGCTCTAC. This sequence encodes CASTQTGQLY. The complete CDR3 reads CASTQTGQLYF.

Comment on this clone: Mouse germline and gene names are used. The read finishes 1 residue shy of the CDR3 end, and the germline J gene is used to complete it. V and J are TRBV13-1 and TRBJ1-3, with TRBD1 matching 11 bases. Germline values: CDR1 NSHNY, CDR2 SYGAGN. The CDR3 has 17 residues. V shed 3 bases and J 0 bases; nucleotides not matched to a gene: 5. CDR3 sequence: CASSVPGQGGSGNTLYF. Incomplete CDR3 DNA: TGTGCCAGCAGTGTCCCGGGACAGGGGGGTTCTGGAAATACGCTCTAT.

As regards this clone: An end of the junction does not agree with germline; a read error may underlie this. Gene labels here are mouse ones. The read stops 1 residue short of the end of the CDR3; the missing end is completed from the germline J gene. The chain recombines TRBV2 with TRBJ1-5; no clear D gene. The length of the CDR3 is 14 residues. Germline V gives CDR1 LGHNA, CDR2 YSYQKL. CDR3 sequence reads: CAGSQGHNNQAPLF. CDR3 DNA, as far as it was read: TGTGCCGGCAGCCAAGGCCATAACAACCAGGCTCCGCTT.

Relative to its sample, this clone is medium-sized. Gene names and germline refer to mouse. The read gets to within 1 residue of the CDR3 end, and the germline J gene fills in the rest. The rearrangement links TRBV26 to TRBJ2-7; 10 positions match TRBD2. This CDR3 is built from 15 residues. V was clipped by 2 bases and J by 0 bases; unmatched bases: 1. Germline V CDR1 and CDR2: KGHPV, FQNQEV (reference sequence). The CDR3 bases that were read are TGTGCCAGCAGTCTGGCTGGGGGGGCCTCCTATGAACAGTAC. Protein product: CASSLAGGASYEQY. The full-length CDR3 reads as CASSLAGGASYEQYF.

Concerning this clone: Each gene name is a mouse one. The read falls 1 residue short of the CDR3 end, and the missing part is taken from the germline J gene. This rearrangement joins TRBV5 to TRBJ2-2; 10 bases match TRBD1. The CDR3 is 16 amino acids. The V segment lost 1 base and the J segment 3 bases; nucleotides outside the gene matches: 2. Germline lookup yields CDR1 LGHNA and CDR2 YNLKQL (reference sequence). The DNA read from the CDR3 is TGTGCCAGCAGCCAAGTGGGACAGGGGTACACCGGGCAGCTCTAC. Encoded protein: CASSQVGQGYTGQLY. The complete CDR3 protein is CASSQVGQGYTGQLYF.

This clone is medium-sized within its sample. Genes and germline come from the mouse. CDR3 DNA, as far as it was read: TGTGCCAGCAGTATCAATAATTCGCCCCTCTAC. Encoded protein: CASSINNSPLY. The full CDR3 is CASSINNSPLYF. The V call is TRBV19, the J call TRBJ1-6; D ambiguous. The missing CDR3 end, 1 residue past where the read stops, is filled in from the germline J gene. Being an ORF, TRBJ1-6 has a function that is uncertain. Trimming cost V 2 bases and J 5 bases, with 2 bases left between them. The CDR3 loop spans 12 amino acids. Germline V gives CDR1 FNHDT, CDR2 SITEND (reference sequence).

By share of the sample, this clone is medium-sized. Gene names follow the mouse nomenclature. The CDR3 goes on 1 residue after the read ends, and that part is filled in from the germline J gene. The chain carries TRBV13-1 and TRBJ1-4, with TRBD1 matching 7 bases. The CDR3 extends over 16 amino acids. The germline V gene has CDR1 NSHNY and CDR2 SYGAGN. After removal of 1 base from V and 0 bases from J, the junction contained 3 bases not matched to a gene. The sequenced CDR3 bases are TGTGCCAGCAGTGATTACAGGGGTGTTTCCAACGAAAGATTATTT. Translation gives CASSDYRGVSNERLF. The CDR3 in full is CASSDYRGVSNERLFF.

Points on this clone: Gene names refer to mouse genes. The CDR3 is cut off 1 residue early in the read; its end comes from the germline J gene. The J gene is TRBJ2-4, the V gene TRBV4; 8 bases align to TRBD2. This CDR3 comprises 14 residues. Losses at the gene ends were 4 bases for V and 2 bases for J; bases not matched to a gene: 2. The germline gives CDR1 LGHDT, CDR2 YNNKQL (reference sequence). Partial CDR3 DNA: TGTGCCAGCAGCTCGGACTGGGTTCAAAACACCTTGTAC. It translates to CASSSDWVQNTLY. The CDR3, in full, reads CASSSDWVQNTLYF.

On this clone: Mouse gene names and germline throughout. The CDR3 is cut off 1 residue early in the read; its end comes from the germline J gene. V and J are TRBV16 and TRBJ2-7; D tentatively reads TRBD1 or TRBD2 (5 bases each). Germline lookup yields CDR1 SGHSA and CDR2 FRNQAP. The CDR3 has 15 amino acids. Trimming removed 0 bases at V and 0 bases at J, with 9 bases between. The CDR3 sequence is CASSLEGVPSYEQYF. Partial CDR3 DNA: TGTGCAAGCAGCTTAGAGGGGGTCCCCTCCTATGAACAGTAC.

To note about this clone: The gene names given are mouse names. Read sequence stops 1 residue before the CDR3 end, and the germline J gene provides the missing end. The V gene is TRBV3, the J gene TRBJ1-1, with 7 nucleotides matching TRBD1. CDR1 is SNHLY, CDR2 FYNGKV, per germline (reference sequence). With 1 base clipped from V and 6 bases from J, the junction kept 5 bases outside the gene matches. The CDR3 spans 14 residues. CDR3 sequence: CASSLEDRRSEVFF. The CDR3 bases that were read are TGTGCCAGCAGCTTAGAGGACAGGAGATCAGAAGTCTTC.

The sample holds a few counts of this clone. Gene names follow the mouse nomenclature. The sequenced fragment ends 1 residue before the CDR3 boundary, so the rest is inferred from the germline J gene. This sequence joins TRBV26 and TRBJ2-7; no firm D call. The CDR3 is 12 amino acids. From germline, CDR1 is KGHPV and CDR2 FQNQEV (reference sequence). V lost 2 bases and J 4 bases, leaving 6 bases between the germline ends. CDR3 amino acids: CASSLRGYEQYF. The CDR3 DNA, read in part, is TGTGCCAGCAGTCTGAGAGGATATGAACAGTAC.

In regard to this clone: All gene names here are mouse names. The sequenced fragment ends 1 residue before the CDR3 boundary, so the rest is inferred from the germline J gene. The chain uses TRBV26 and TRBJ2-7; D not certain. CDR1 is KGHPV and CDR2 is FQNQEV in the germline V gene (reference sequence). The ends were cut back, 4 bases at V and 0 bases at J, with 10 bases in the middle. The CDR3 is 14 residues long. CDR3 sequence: CASSPRQSSYEQYF. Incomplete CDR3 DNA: TGTGCCAGCAGTCCTCGACAAAGCTCCTATGAACAGTAC.

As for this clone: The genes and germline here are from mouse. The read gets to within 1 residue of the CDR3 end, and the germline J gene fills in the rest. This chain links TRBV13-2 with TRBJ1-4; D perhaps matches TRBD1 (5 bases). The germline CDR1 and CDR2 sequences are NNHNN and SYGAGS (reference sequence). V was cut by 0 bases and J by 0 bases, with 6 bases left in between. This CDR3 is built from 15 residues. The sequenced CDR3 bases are TGTGCCAGCGGTGATGCAGGGTTTTCCAACGAAAGATTATTT. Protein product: CASGDAGFSNERLF. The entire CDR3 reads CASGDAGFSNERLFF.

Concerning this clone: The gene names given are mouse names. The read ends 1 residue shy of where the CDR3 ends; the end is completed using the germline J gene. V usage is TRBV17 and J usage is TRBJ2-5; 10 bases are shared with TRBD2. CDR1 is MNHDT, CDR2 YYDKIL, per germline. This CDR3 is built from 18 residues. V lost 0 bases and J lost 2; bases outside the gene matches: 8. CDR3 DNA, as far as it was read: TGTGCTAGCAGTAGAGATCTGACTGGGGGGTCGAGCCAAGACACCCAGTAC. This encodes CASSRDLTGGSSQDTQY. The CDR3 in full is CASSRDLTGGSSQDTQYF.

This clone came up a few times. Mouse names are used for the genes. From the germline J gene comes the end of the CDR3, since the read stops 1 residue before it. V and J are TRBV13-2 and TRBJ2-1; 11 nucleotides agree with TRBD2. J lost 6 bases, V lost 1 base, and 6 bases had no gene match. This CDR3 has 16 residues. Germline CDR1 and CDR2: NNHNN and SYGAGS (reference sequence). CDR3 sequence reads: CASGDSGTGGRAEQFF. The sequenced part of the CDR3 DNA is TGTGCCAGCGGTGATTCCGGGACTGGGGGCCGTGCTGAGCAGTTC.

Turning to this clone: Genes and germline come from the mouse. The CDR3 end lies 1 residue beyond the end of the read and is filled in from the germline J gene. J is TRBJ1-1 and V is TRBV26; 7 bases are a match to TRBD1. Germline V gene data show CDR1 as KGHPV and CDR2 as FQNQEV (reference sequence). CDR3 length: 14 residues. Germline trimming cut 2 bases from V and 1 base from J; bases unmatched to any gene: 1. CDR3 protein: CASSLQGGNTEVFF. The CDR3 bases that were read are TGTGCCAGCAGTCTGCAGGGGGGGAACACAGAAGTCTTC.

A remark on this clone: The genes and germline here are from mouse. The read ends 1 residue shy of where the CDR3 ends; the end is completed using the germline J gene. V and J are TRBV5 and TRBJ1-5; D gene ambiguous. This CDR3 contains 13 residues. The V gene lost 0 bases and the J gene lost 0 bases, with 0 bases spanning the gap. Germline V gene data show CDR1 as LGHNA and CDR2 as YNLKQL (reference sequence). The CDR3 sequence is CASSQDNNQAPLF. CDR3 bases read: TGTGCCAGCAGCCAAGATAACAACCAGGCTCCGCTT.

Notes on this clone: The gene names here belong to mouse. The CDR3 DNA, read in part, is TGTGCAAGCAGCTTAGAAGGGCAGGCTCCGCTT. Its protein product is CASSLEGQAPL. The whole CDR3 reads CASSLEGQAPLF. The chain combines TRBV16 with TRBJ1-5; D gene ambiguous. The read is 1 residue too short to cover the CDR3 end, so that end is filled in from the germline J gene. The CDR3 sequence is 12 residues long. Trimming removed 0 bases from V and 7 bases from J, with 4 bases in between. The V gene's germline CDR1 is SGHSA and CDR2 FRNQAP. The whole variable domain, remainder taken from reference TRBV16 and TRBJ1-5, is NAGVIQTPRHKVTGKGQEATLWCEPISGHSAVFWYRQTIVQGLEFLTYFRNQAPIDDSGMPKERFSAQMPNQSHSTLKIQSTQPQDSAVYLCASSLEGQAPLFGEGTRLSVL.

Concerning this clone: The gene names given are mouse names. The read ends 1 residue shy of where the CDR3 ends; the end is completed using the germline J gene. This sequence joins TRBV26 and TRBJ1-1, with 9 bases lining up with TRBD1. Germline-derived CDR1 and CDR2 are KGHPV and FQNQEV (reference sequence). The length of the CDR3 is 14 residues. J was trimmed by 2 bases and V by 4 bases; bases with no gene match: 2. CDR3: CASSPGQGNTEVFF. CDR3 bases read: TGTGCCAGCAGTCCGGGACAGGGTAACACAGAAGTCTTC.

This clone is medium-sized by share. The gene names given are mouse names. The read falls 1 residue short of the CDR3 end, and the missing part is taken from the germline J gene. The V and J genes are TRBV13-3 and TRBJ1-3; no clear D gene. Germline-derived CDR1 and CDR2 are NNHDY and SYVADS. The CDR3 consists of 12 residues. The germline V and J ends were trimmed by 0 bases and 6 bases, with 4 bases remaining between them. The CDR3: CASSDATNTLYF. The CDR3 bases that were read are TGTGCCAGCAGTGATGCCACAAATACGCTCTAT.

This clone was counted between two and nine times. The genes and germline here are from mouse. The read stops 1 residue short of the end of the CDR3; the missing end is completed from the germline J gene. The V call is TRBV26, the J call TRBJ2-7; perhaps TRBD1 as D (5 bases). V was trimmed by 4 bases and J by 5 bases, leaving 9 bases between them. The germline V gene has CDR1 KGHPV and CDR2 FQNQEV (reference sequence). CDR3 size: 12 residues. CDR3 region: CASSQGRDEQYF. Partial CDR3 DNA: TGTGCCAGCAGTCAGGGCAGGGATGAACAGTAC.

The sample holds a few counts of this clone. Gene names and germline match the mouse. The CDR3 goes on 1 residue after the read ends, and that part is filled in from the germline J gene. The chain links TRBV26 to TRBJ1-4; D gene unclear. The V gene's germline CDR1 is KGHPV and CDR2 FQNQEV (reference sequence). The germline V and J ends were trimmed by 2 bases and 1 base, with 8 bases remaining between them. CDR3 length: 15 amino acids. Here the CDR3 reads CASSLGGYSNERLFF. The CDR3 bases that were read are TGTGCCAGCAGTCTGGGCGGCTATTCCAACGAAAGATTATTT.

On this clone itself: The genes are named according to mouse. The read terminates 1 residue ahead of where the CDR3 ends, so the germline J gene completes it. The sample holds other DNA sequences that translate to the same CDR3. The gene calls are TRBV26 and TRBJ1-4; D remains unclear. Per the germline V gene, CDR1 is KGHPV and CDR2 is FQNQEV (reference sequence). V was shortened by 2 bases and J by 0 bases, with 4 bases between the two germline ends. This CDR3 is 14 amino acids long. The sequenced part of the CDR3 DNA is TGTGCCAGCAGTCTGCAATTTTCCAACGAAAGATTATTT. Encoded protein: CASSLQFSNERLF. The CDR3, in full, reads CASSLQFSNERLFF.

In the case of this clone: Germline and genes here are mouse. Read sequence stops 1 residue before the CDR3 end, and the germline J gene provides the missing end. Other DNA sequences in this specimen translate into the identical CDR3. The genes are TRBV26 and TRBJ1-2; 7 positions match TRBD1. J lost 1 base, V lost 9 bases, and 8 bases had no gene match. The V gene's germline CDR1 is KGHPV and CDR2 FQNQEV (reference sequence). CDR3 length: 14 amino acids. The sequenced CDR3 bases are TGTGCCAGTAGCCGTACAGGGGAAAACTCCGACTACACC. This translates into CASSRTGENSDYT. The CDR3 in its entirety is CASSRTGENSDYTF.

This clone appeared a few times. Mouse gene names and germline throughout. CDR3 DNA, as far as it was read: TGTGCCAGCAGTCTGTGGGGAGGGGATGCTGAGCAGTTC. Translation: CASSLWGGDAEQF. The whole CDR3 region reads CASSLWGGDAEQFF. V is TRBV26 and J is TRBJ2-1, with D tentatively TRBD1 (5 bases). Coverage ceases 1 residue before the CDR3 finishes, and the germline J gene fills in the end. The V end lost 1 base, the J end lost 5 bases, and 9 bases lay between the germline ends. Looked up from germline, CDR1 is KGHPV and CDR2 is FQNQEV (reference sequence). The length of the CDR3 is 14 residues. The full variable domain, completed using reference TRBV26 and TRBJ2-1, is NSKVIQTPRYLVKGQGQKAKMRCIPEKGHPVVFWYQQNKNNEFKFLINFQNQEVLQQIDMTEKRFSAECPSNSPCSLEIQSSEAGDSALYLCASSLWGGDAEQFFGPGTRLTVL.

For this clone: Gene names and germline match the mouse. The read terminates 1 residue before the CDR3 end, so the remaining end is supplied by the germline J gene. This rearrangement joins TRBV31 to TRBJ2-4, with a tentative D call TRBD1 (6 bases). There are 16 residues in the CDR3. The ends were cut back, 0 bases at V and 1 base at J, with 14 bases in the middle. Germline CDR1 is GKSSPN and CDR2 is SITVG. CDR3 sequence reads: CAWSLGRGWGQNTLYF. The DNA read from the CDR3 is TGTGCCTGGAGTCTAGGCAGGGGTTGGGGTCAAAACACCTTGTAC.